The 7 T cell receptor beta chains in this list originate from one sample, sequenced in a study of shared clonotypes between healthy human individuals. Data came from immunoSEQ multiplex PCR; TCRdb stores just in-frame clones and leaves some out. The sample yields 650,000 to 800,000 clones, roughly 72% seen once. Sequences were obtained from memory CD4+ T cells sorted from blood. Subset reported: CD45RA-negative fraction. Receptors were obtained from a woman younger than 45 in good health.

V and J are TRBV6-5 and TRBJ2-7; 11 bases are a match to TRBD2. CDR1 and CDR2 (germline): MNHEY, SVGAGI. The V gene end was trimmed by 7 bases and the J gene end by 2 bases; junction bases not matched to a gene: 4. The CDR3 is 14 residues long. The DNA of the CDR3 is TGTGCCAGCATTAGGACTAGCGGGCCCTACGAGCAGTACTTC. This sequence encodes CASIRTSGPYEQYF.

The chain recombines TRBV14 with TRBJ2-5; TRBD1 matches at 7 bases. This CDR3 has 14 amino acids. V gave up 4 bases and J gave up 1 base; unmatched junction bases: 3. Germline V gives CDR1 SGHDN, CDR2 FVKESK. The CDR3 protein is CASSLGQIQETQYF. The CDR3 nucleotides are TGTGCCAGCAGCCTGGGACAGATCCAAGAGACCCAGTACTTC.

The chain is built from TRBV27 and TRBJ1-5; no reliable D call. With 3 bases removed from V and 5 bases from J, the gap between germline ends came to 11 bases. The CDR3 sequence is 14 residues long. Germline CDR1 MNHEY, CDR2 SMNVEV (reference sequence). The DNA of the CDR3 is TGTGCCAGCAGTTTTCAAGGAGGGTATCAGCCCCAGCATTTT. Protein sequence: CASSFQGGYQPQHF.

The chain carries TRBV19 and TRBJ2-5; 8 bases agree with TRBD1. V lost 7 bases to trimming and J lost 5 bases; unmatched junction nucleotides: 9. The CDR3 has 14 residues. Germline V gene data show CDR1 as LNHDA and CDR2 as SQIVND (reference sequence). Written as DNA, the CDR3 is TGTGCCAGTACCCCGGACAGGGTCAGTGAGACCCAGTACTTC. This encodes CASTPDRVSETQYF.

This sequence joins TRBV10-3 and TRBJ2-3; D possibly corresponds to TRBD2 (5 bases). This CDR3 is 15 amino acids long. CDR1 ENHRY and CDR2 SYGVKD come from the germline V gene. The V end lost 0 bases, the J end lost 8 bases, and 15 bases lay between the germline ends. This chain's CDR3 is CAISESASQDGTQYF. Written as DNA, the CDR3 is TGTGCCATCAGTGAGTCGGCTAGCCAGGACGGTACGCAGTATTTT.

The gene calls are TRBV6-6 and TRBJ2-7, with 7 bases aligning to TRBD2. After removal of 5 bases from V and 4 bases from J, the junction contained 5 bases not matched to a gene. The CDR3 spans 13 residues. The germline V gene encodes CDR1 MNHNY and CDR2 SVGAGI (reference sequence). CDR3 in DNA: TGTGCCAGCAGTCTGTCTAGCGGATACGAGCAGTACTTC. Its protein is CASSLSSGYEQYF.

CDR3 sequence reads: CASSLGAGTGAQPQHF. The CDR3 DNA is TGTGCCAGCAGCTTAGGCGCAGGGACGGGAGCTCAGCCCCAGCATTTT. The chain combines TRBV7-2 with TRBJ1-5; perhaps TRBD1 as D (5 bases). The CDR3 runs to 16 residues. V lost 1 base and J lost 6, with 16 bases in between. CDR1 and CDR2 (germline): SGHTA, FQGNSA.